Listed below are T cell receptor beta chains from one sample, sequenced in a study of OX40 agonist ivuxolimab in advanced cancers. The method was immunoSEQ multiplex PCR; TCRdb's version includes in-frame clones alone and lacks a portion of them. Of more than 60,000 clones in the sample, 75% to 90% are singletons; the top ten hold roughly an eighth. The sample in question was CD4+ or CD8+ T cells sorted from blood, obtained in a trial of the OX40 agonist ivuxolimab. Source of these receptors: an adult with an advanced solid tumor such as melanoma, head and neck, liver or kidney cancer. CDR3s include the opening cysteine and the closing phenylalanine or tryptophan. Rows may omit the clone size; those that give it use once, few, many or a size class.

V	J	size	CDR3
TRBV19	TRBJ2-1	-	CATHQRPNEQFF
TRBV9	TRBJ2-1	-	CASSVVRTMEDNEQFF
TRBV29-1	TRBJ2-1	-	CSVPSTKAGGIYNEQFF
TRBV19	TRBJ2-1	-	CASNSLAGGPNEQFF
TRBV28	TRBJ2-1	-	CASSLGEREHEQFF
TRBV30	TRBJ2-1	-	CAWVSVSTYNEQFF
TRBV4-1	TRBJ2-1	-	CASSPTTNSYNEQFF
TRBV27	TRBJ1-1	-	CASRRLPGVAEAFF
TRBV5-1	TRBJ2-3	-	CASSLRRTSVFTDTQYF
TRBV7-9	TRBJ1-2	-	CASSLWDRVDRINYGYTF
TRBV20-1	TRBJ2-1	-	CSARRHRQFF
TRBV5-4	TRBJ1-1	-	CASSLGGNTEAFF
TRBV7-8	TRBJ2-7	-	CASSYSGVSSYEQYF
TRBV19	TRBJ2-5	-	CASRPLARQQETQYF
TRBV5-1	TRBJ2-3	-	CASSGGHQDTQYF
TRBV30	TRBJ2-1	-	CAWSSHKTGTEQFF
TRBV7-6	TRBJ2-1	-	CASSLQGGTNEQFF
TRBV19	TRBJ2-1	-	CASSTYSGYNEQFF
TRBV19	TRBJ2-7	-	CASSQGVGAYEQYF
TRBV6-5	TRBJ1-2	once	CASSYLGQGDGYTF
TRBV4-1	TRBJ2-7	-	CASSQDLKLGQYF
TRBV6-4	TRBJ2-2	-	CASSEYGNTGELFF
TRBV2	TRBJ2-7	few	CARQSSGSLYEQYF
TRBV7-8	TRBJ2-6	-	CASSLLGDGVSGANVLTF
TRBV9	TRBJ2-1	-	CASSVVGDRVYEQFF
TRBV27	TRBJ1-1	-	CASSLGGNTEAFF
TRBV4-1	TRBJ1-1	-	CASSQGPRGRKNTEAFF
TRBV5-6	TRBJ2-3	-	CASSLTGTSGSDTQYF